The 21 T cell receptor beta chains reported below all come from one sample, sequenced in a study of blood T cells in healthy people across ages. Primers used in a second PCR of roughly 7 to 12 cycles were a sample-barcoded 5' primer and a J-beta primer mix. From the 5' RACE reads, TCRdb called clonotypes with MiXCR, one entry per CDR3 protein. The data show 1.5 million to 2 million distinct CDR3 sequences, roughly 27% seen once. The sample consisted of blood. The receptors here all came from a woman in her twenties or thirties in good health.

This clonotype was seen only a few times. The CDR3 spells CASVRTAFTDTQYF. CDR3 DNA sequence: TGTGCCAGCGTTAGGACAGCGTTTACAGATACGCAGTATTTT. The chain joins TRBV2 to TRBJ2-3, with TRBD1 as a possible D gene (6 bases). The CDR3 totals 14 residues. V shed 8 bases and J shed 3 bases, with 15 bases lying between them. Germline CDR1 and CDR2: SNHLY and FYNNEI.

In its sample, this clonotype was seen a few times. V usage is TRBV19 and J usage is TRBJ2-7, with TRBD2 as a possible D gene (6 bases). V was pared by 5 bases and J by 0 bases, with 11 bases between. The CDR3 loop spans 14 amino acids. Germline V CDR1 and CDR2: LNHDA, SQIVND (reference sequence). CDR3 DNA: TGTGCCAGTAGTGCGGGACGGGACTCCTACGAGCAGTACTTC. Encoded protein: CASSAGRDSYEQYF.

The chain recombines TRBV7-9 with TRBJ1-2; D gene ambiguous. The CDR3 spans 13 residues. The V gene lost 6 bases and the J gene lost 3 bases, with 11 bases spanning the gap. Germline values: CDR1 SEHNR, CDR2 FQNEAQ (reference sequence). CDR3 in amino acids: CASRGGSDYGYTF. The CDR3 nucleotides read TGTGCCAGCAGAGGAGGCAGTGACTATGGCTACACCTTC.

The genes are TRBV27 and TRBJ2-5; D is perhaps TRBD1 (6 bases). The germline V gene has CDR1 MNHEY and CDR2 SMNVEV (reference sequence). This CDR3 contains 15 residues. V was cut by 3 bases and J by 11 bases, with 22 bases left in between. CDR3 bases: TGTGCCAGCAGTTTGCGGCCGGGACAAACCTACGATCAGTACTTC. This encodes CASSLRPGQTYDQYF.

The chain links TRBV12-3 or TRBV12-4 to TRBJ1-6; D is unclear. CDR3 length: 15 residues. V was pared by 0 bases and J by 4 bases, with 7 bases between. The CDR3 nucleotides read TGTGCCAGCAGTTTAGCACGGGCGTATAATTCACCCCTCCACTTT. Translated: CASSLARAYNSPLHF.

This clonotype was seen ten or more times. The chain combines TRBV12-3 or TRBV12-4 with TRBJ2-7; D is ambiguous. The CDR3 runs to 13 residues. With 6 bases removed from V and 2 bases from J, the gap between germline ends came to 11 bases. This CDR3 is CASSPGATYEQYF. The CDR3 DNA reads as TGTGCCAGCAGCCCCGGCGCCACCTACGAGCAGTACTTC.

The chain is built from TRBV7-9 and TRBJ2-5; a weak D match, TRBD2 (6 bases). CDR3 length equals 15 residues. The V end was cut by 5 bases, the J end by 0 bases, with 13 bases between. Germline V gives CDR1 SEHNR, CDR2 FQNEAQ (reference sequence). In DNA, the CDR3 is TGTGCCAGCAGCCAGGCGAGGGAGGACCAAGAGACCCAGTACTTC. Amino acids: CASSQAREDQETQYF.

This chain joins TRBV5-5 and TRBJ2-3; the match to TRBD2 covers 12 bases. CDR1 and CDR2 from the germline V gene are SGHKS and YYEKEE (reference sequence). After removal of 4 bases from V and 4 bases from J, the junction contained 7 bases not matched to a gene. CDR3 length: 16 residues. CDR3 bases: TGTGCCAGCAGCGTACTACTAGCGGGAGGTTCAGATACGCAGTATTTT. It translates to CASSVLLAGGSDTQYF.

This clonotype was observed at least ten times. The rearrangement links TRBV29-1 to TRBJ2-1; weak D call: TRBD2 (5 bases). There are 9 residues in the CDR3. Germline V CDR1 and CDR2: SQVTM, ANQGSEA. V dropped 4 bases and J dropped 10 bases, with 5 bases sitting between them. As DNA, the CDR3 is TGCAGCGTTGGCGGGGAGCAGTTCTTC. The encoded protein is CSVGGEQFF.

This clonotype was picked up a small number of times. V is TRBV9 and J is TRBJ1-1; possibly TRBD1 for D (6 bases). V lost 0 bases to trimming and J lost 4 bases, with 10 bases between them. Germline CDR1 is SGDLS and CDR2 is YYNGEE. The CDR3 totals 14 residues. In DNA, the CDR3 is TGTGCCAGCAGCGTAGGAGGGGGGATCACTGAAGCTTTCTTT. Encoded protein: CASSVGGGITEAFF.

In its sample, this clonotype was seen a few times. The rearrangement uses TRBV9 and TRBJ1-2; maybe TRBD1 (6 bases). The germline V gene has CDR1 SGDLS and CDR2 YYNGEE. Trimming left V 2 bases short and J 8 bases short, with 19 bases between. The CDR3 is 15 residues long. The CDR3 sequence is CASSVQTGRRGGYTF. CDR3 bases: TGTGCCAGCAGCGTTCAGACAGGACGAAGGGGCGGCTACACCTTC. The full variable domain, in which reference TRBV9 and TRBJ1-2 provide the parts outside the CDR3, is DSGVTQTPKHLITATGQRVTLRCSPRSGDLSVYWYQQSLDQGLQFLIQYYNGEERAKGNILERFSAQQFPDLHSELNLSSLELGDSALYFCASSVQTGRRGGYTFGSGTRLTVV.

Regarding this clonotype: The germline gene is not matched at one end of the junction; a read error may be the cause. The chain employs TRBV15 and TRBJ2-4; TRBD1 matches 8 bases. CDR3 length: 15 residues. Per germline, CDR1 LNHNV and CDR2 YYDKDF (reference sequence). The CDR3 loop is CATSNRTGPKNIQCF. In DNA, the CDR3 is TGTGCCACCAGCAATAGGACAGGGCCCAAAAACATTCAGTGCTTC. The full variable domain, completed using reference TRBV15 and TRBJ2-4, is DAMVIQNPRYQVTQFGKPVTLSCSQTLNHNVMYWYQQKSSQAPKLLFHYYDKDFNNEADTPDNFQSRRPNTSFCFLDIRSPGLGDTAMYLCATSNRTGPKNIQCFGAGTRLSVL.

The V call is TRBV20-1, the J call TRBJ2-7; D not certain. Germline values: CDR1 DFQATT, CDR2 SNEGSKA (reference sequence). The CDR3 length is 13 residues. V lost 6 bases and J lost 5, with 17 bases in between. CDR3 bases: TGCAGTGCCACCCTGGTGGGATGCCACGAGCAGTACTTC. Its translation: CSATLVGCHEQYF.

The rearrangement joins TRBV19 to TRBJ2-1; tentatively, D is TRBD2 (6 bases). V lost 5 bases and J 8 bases, leaving 10 bases between the germline ends. CDR3 length: 12 amino acids. Per the germline V gene, CDR1 is LNHDA and CDR2 is SQIVND (reference sequence). The CDR3 is CASSASVHEQFF. The CDR3 DNA sequence: TGTGCCAGTAGTGCTAGCGTGCATGAGCAGTTCTTC.

This clonotype has just a few counts. The J gene is TRBJ2-1, the V gene TRBV6-4; 8 bases align to TRBD1. J gave up 9 bases and V 0 bases, and 16 bases lay outside the gene matches. The germline V gene encodes CDR1 MRHNA and CDR2 SNTAGT. The CDR3 extends over 18 amino acids. This chain's CDR3 is CASSDSFGAGGPATEQFF. The CDR3 DNA follows: TGTGCCAGCAGTGACTCATTTGGGGCAGGGGGCCCGGCTACTGAGCAGTTCTTC.

As to this clonotype: The junction does not match germline at one end; this may be a read error. This chain joins TRBV27 and TRBJ2-6; 9 bases agree with TRBD1. Germline CDR1 is MNHEY and CDR2 is SMNVEV (reference sequence). The CDR3 contains 17 residues. The CDR3 loop reads CASSFWTGESGANVRTF. CDR3 DNA sequence: TGTGCCAGCAGTTTTTGGACAGGGGAATCTGGGGCCAACGTCCGGACTTTC.

This clonotype was detected only a few times. The chain carries TRBV20-1 and TRBJ1-1; D remains unclear. The CDR3 sequence is 13 residues long. CDR1 and CDR2 (germline): DFQATT, SNEGSKA (reference sequence). The CDR3 reads CSNSPHLNTEAFF. As DNA, the CDR3 is TGCAGCAACTCTCCTCACTTGAACACTGAAGCTTTCTTT.

This clonotype turned up a few times. The chain is built from TRBV13 and TRBJ2-1; D call uncertain. V lost 3 bases and J lost 8, with 11 bases in between. Germline V gene data show CDR1 as PRHDT and CDR2 as FYEKMQ (reference sequence). This CDR3 is 13 amino acids long. DNA for the CDR3: TGTGCCAGCAGCTTGTTAGTTGAGGATGAGCAGTTCTTC. Translating gives CASSLLVEDEQFF. The full variable domain, in which reference TRBV13 and TRBJ2-1 provide the parts outside the CDR3, is AAGVIQSPRHLIKEKRETATLKCYPIPRHDTVYWYQQGPGQDPQFLISFYEKMQSDKGSIPDRFSAQQFSDYHSELNMSSLELGDSALYFCASSLLVEDEQFFGPGTRLTVL.

In its sample, this clonotype was seen once. V is TRBV10-1 and J is TRBJ2-1; D unclear. There are 15 residues in the CDR3. Germline V gene sequence: CDR1 WNHNN, CDR2 SYGVQD (reference sequence). V was trimmed by 6 bases and J by 7 bases, leaving 19 bases between them. The CDR3 is CASSSLGLGNNEQFF. As DNA, the CDR3 is TGCGCCAGCAGCAGCCTCGGTTTGGGGAATAATGAGCAGTTCTTC.

This clonotype was counted only a few times. The genes are TRBV7-6 and TRBJ2-1; the D call may be TRBD1 or TRBD2 (6 bases each). This CDR3 is built from 15 residues. Per the germline V gene, CDR1 is SGHVS and CDR2 is FNYEAQ. Trimming cost V 1 base and J 4 bases, with 11 bases left between them. The CDR3 nucleotides read TGTGCCAGCAGCTTAGTGCCGGGGGCTTACAATGAGCAGTTCTTC. Translated, it gives CASSLVPGAYNEQFF.

In its sample, this clonotype was seen many times. V gene TRBV29-1 combines with J gene TRBJ1-2, with unresolved D. The germline CDR1 and CDR2 sequences are SQVTM and ANQGSEA. This CDR3 is built from 12 residues. V lost 3 bases, J lost 5 bases, and 10 bases lay in between. The CDR3 bases are TGCAGCGTTGAGGACGGGCCTTATGGCTACACCTTC. Protein: CSVEDGPYGYTF.